This entry lists 30 T cell receptor beta chains sequenced from one sample in a study of T cell changes during pregnancy in multiple sclerosis. Produced via immunoSEQ multiplex PCR; TCRdb's table is partial and in-frame only. The sample lists almost 95,000 clones, about 92% occurring once. The sample here was peripheral blood, taken in the first trimester of pregnancy. All receptors derive from a female donor with multiple sclerosis, enrolled in a pregnancy study.

The chain is built from TRBV30 and TRBJ2-2; the D gene is possibly TRBD2 (6 bases). The CDR3 is made up of 12 amino acids. Trimming removed 4 bases from V and 7 bases from J, with 10 bases in between. The germline gives CDR1 GTSNPN, CDR2 SVGIG (reference sequence). CDR3 bases: TGTGCCTGGACTATCGGGGGCGGGGAGCTGTTTTTT. This translates into CAWTIGGGELFF.

The chain links TRBV6-5 to TRBJ1-1, with D possibly TRBD1 on 5 matching bases. The CDR3 covers 15 residues. The germline V gene has CDR1 MNHEY and CDR2 SVGAGI. Trimming cost V 0 bases and J 4 bases, with 12 bases left between them. CDR3 sequence (DNA): TGTGCCAGCAGTTACTCAGGGCAGGGAGGCACTGAAGCTTTCTTT. Translating it yields CASSYSGQGGTEAFF.

This chain connects TRBV5-3 to TRBJ2-7; TRBD1 aligns across 7 bases. TRBV5-3 is flagged as an ORF with uncertain function. The CDR3 covers 14 residues. Trimming took 5 bases from V and 5 from J; bases not matched to a gene: 10. The CDR3 DNA sequence: TGTGCCAGAAGTGCCGGGACAGAGCGGAACGAGCAGTACTTC. As protein: CARSAGTERNEQYF.

The chain uses TRBV28 and TRBJ2-7; D ambiguous. The CDR3 extends over 12 amino acids. From germline, CDR1 is MDHEN and CDR2 SYDVKM. V was shortened by 2 bases and J by 6 bases, with 8 bases between the two germline ends. The CDR3 sequence: CASSLPGGEQYF. CDR3 nucleotides: TGTGCCAGCAGTTTACCGGGTGGCGAGCAGTACTTC.

The gene calls are TRBV11-2 and TRBJ2-6; a weak D match, TRBD1 (6 bases). The CDR3 sequence is 17 residues long. CDR1 and CDR2 from the germline V gene are SGHAT and FQNNGV. Trimming cost V 3 bases and J 4 bases, with 16 bases left between them. CDR3 DNA: TGTGCCAGCAGCTTCGGACAGATCTCCCCCGGGGCCAACGTCCTGACTTTC. It specifies CASSFGQISPGANVLTF.

The chain carries TRBV7-9 and TRBJ2-7; 8 bases align to TRBD1. Germline V lookup: CDR1 SEHNR, CDR2 FQNEAQ (reference sequence). CDR3 size: 13 residues. Trimming at V came to 6 bases and at J to 2 bases, leaving 3 bases not matched to a gene. CDR3 nucleotides: TGTGCCAGCAGACCAGGGGGCGCCTACGAGCAGTACTTC. This sequence encodes CASRPGGAYEQYF.

This chain links TRBV7-9 with TRBJ1-2; D may be TRBD1 (5 bases). V lost 3 bases to trimming and J lost 8 bases, with 22 bases between them. There are 16 residues in the CDR3. CDR1 SEHNR and CDR2 FQNEAQ come from the germline V gene (reference sequence). DNA for the CDR3: TGTGCCAGCAGCTTGTTCCGGGCCGGGGGTAATATGGGCTACACCTTC. Translated, it gives CASSLFRAGGNMGYTF.

The chain recombines TRBV4-1 with TRBJ1-1; TRBD1 agrees at 7 bases. After removal of 1 base from V and 5 bases from J, the junction contained 13 bases not matched to a gene. Looked up from germline, CDR1 is MGHRA and CDR2 is YSYEKL. The CDR3 consists of 17 residues. The CDR3 DNA follows: TGCGCCAGCAGCCAAGTCCTAGCAGGGGGGAGAGGAACTGAAGCTTTCTTT. Protein sequence: CASSQVLAGGRGTEAFF.

V and J are TRBV29-1 and TRBJ2-2; D is perhaps TRBD2 (5 bases). CDR1 and CDR2 (germline): SQVTM, ANQGSEA. V lost 6 bases and J 4 bases, leaving 18 bases between the germline ends. The CDR3 sequence is 15 residues long. This CDR3 is CSVRIGLTGTGELFF. DNA of the CDR3: TGCAGCGTGAGGATAGGACTGACGGGCACCGGGGAGCTGTTTTTT.

The chain recombines TRBV29-1 with TRBJ1-2; possible D gene TRBD1, 5 bases. Deletions cut 3 bases from V and 2 bases from J, with 7 bases between. The CDR3 covers 12 residues. Germline V gives CDR1 SQVTM, CDR2 ANQGSEA. The CDR3 spells CSVDSGNYGYTF. For the CDR3, the DNA is TGCAGCGTTGATTCAGGGAACTATGGCTACACCTTC.

This clone was counted a single time. V is TRBV13 and J is TRBJ2-7, with unresolved D. Per the germline V gene, CDR1 is PRHDT and CDR2 is FYEKMQ (reference sequence). V was shortened by 2 bases and J by 0 bases, with 11 bases between the two germline ends. The CDR3 sequence is 15 residues long. CDR3 protein: CASSLFDSLSYEQYF. In DNA, the CDR3 is TGTGCCAGCAGCTTATTCGACTCGCTCTCCTACGAGCAGTACTTC. Combining the CDR3 with reference TRBV13 and TRBJ2-7 gives the whole variable domain AAGVIQSPRHLIKEKRETATLKCYPIPRHDTVYWYQQGPGQDPQFLISFYEKMQSDKGSIPDRFSAQQFSDYHSELNMSSLELGDSALYFCASSLFDSLSYEQYFGPGTRLTVT.

The chain employs TRBV5-1 and TRBJ2-5; possible D gene TRBD2, 6 bases. Trimming left V 4 bases short and J 5 bases short, with 9 bases between. Germline values: CDR1 SGHRS, CDR2 YFSETQ. CDR3 length equals 12 residues. In nucleotides, the CDR3 is TGCGCCAGCAGCGAAGGGAGGGAGACCCAGTACTTC. Translating gives CASSEGRETQYF.

This chain links TRBV5-6 with TRBJ2-7, with TRBD1 identical over 7 bases. The CDR3 is 14 amino acids. V shed 5 bases, J shed 3 bases, and the junction held 8 bases outside the gene matches. Per germline, CDR1 SGHDT and CDR2 YYEEEE. CDR3 bases: TGTGCCAGCAGAATAGACAGGGATGGCTACGAGCAGTACTTC. It codes for CASRIDRDGYEQYF.

The chain links TRBV7-8 to TRBJ1-1, with TRBD1 identical over 7 bases. Germline V gene lookup returns CDR1 SGHVS and CDR2 FQNEAQ. Trimming cost V 0 bases and J 11 bases; bases outside gene matches: 12. The CDR3 is made up of 15 amino acids. In DNA, the CDR3 is TGTGCCAGCAGCTTAGCGGAGGGGGCTTTCAAAGGGGCTTTCTTT. It encodes CASSLAEGAFKGAFF. Complete variable domain (other parts from reference TRBV7-8 and TRBJ1-1): GAGVSQSPRYKVAKRGQDVALRCDPISGHVSLFWYQQALGQGPEFLTYFQNEAQLDKSGLPSDRFFAERPEGSVSTLKIQRTQQEDSAVYLCASSLAEGAFKGAFFGQGTRLTVV.

The chain couples TRBV2 to TRBJ2-1, with 8 bases aligning to TRBD2. Germline CDR1 and CDR2: SNHLY and FYNNEI. After removal of 7 bases from V and 0 bases from J, the junction contained 8 bases not matched to a gene. CDR3 length: 16 residues. The CDR3 DNA reads TGTGCCAGCACCCGGGGGGGGCCGGGCTCCTACAATGAGCAGTTCTTC. Translating it yields CASTRGGPGSYNEQFF. Drawing the rest from reference TRBV2 and TRBJ2-1, the complete variable domain is EPEVTQTPSHQVTQMGQEVILRCVPISNHLYFYWYRQILGQKVEFLVSFYNNEISEKSEIFDDQFSVERPDGSNFTLKIRSTKLEDSAMYFCASTRGGPGSYNEQFFGPGTRLTVL.

The chain couples TRBV11-3 to TRBJ2-3; the match to TRBD2 covers 12 bases. Per germline, CDR1 SGHNT and CDR2 YENEEA. Trimming took 5 bases from V and 0 from J; bases not matched to a gene: 3. This CDR3 has 16 residues. Here the CDR3 reads CASSPGTSGSTDTQYF. The CDR3 DNA reads as TGTGCCAGCAGCCCCGGGACTAGCGGGAGCACAGATACGCAGTATTTT.

This clone occurred once. The chain has TRBV7-6 and TRBJ2-7; 9 positions match TRBD1. CDR3 length equals 14 residues. Germline V gene lookup returns CDR1 SGHVS and CDR2 FNYEAQ. Losses at the gene ends were 5 bases for V and 4 bases for J; bases not matched to a gene: 6. CDR3 nucleotides: TGTGCCAGCAGCCTGGGGGACAGGGTTTACGAGCAGTACTTC. It encodes CASSLGDRVYEQYF.

The rearrangement links TRBV19 to TRBJ2-7; TRBD2 agrees at 10 bases. J gave up 5 bases and V 3 bases, and 10 bases lay outside the gene matches. The CDR3 is 16 residues long. Germline V gives CDR1 LNHDA, CDR2 SQIVND (reference sequence). The CDR3 DNA follows: TGTGCCAGTAGTATTCGGTCTAGCGGGAGCGCCCACGAGCAGTACTTC. Its protein is CASSIRSSGSAHEQYF.

V gene TRBV4-1 combines with J gene TRBJ2-4; a weak D match, TRBD1 (5 bases). The germline CDR1 and CDR2 sequences are MGHRA and YSYEKL. The CDR3 spans 13 residues. The ends were cut back, 0 bases at V and 8 bases at J, with 8 bases in the middle. The CDR3 region has the DNA TGCGCCAGCAGCCAAGAAAGACAGCACATTCAGTACTTC. As protein: CASSQERQHIQYF.

This sequence joins TRBV27 and TRBJ1-2, with D perhaps TRBD1 (6 bases). Germline V gene lookup returns CDR1 MNHEY and CDR2 SMNVEV (reference sequence). V was trimmed by 4 bases and J by 10 bases, leaving 13 bases between them. This CDR3 comprises 12 residues. CDR3 coding DNA: TGTGCCAGCAGTTCACAGGGAATTGCCTACACCTTC. Its protein product is CASSSQGIAYTF.

CDR3 in amino acids: CASSEQSLAVRAVPGYTF. The CDR3 DNA reads as TGTGCCAGCAGTGAACAATCATTGGCGGTCAGGGCGGTTCCGGGCTACACCTTC. V usage is TRBV6-1 and J usage is TRBJ1-2; a weak D match, TRBD1 (5 bases). There are 18 residues in the CDR3. Per the germline V gene, CDR1 is MNHNS and CDR2 is SASEGT. V was shortened by 2 bases and J by 8 bases, with 27 bases between the two germline ends.

The chain employs TRBV6-6 and TRBJ2-7, with TRBD1 matching 10 bases. The ends lost 2 bases at V and 2 bases at J; junction bases unmatched: 3. Germline V gives CDR1 MNHNY, CDR2 SVGAGI (reference sequence). The CDR3 loop spans 15 amino acids. The CDR3 is CASSYGQGVTYEQYF. CDR3 nucleotide sequence: TGTGCCAGCAGTTACGGACAGGGGGTAACCTACGAGCAGTACTTC.

The chain couples TRBV6-6 to TRBJ2-7, with a possible D match to TRBD1 (7 bases). Germline V gene data show CDR1 as MNHNY and CDR2 as SVGAGI (reference sequence). Between the trimmed V and J ends, which lost 5 bases and 4 bases, there was a span of 12 bases. The CDR3 contains 13 residues. CDR3 loop: CASSHAGGYEQYF. The CDR3 nucleotides are TGTGCCAGCAGTCATGCAGGGGGGTACGAGCAGTACTTC.

Note on this clone: At one of its ends the junction is not consistent with the germline gene, which may arise from a read error. The chain is built from TRBV6-1 and TRBJ2-1, with 13 bases matching TRBD2. This CDR3 has 13 amino acids. Germline V gene lookup returns CDR1 MNHNS and CDR2 SASEGT. The CDR3 region has the DNA TGTGCCAGCAGTGAAGGGACTAGCGGGAGAGGACTCTTC. Translated, it gives CASSEGTSGRGLF.

The rearrangement uses TRBV9 and TRBJ1-1, with D perhaps TRBD1 (6 bases). V lost 3 bases and J lost 10, with 10 bases in between. CDR1 is SGDLS, CDR2 YYNGEE, per germline. The CDR3 is made up of 11 amino acids. The DNA for the CDR3 is TGTGCCAGCAGCGACAGGGTAGGAGCTTTCTTT. Translating it yields CASSDRVGAFF.

This chain connects TRBV18 to TRBJ1-2; D unresolved. This CDR3 is built from 16 residues. The V gene lost 1 base and the J gene lost 4 bases, with 16 bases spanning the gap. CDR1 is KGHSH, CDR2 LQKENI, per germline. The CDR3 region is CASSPQEGVGIYGYTF. The CDR3 DNA is TGTGCCAGCTCACCACAAGAGGGAGTGGGCATCTATGGCTACACCTTC.

The chain has TRBV4-3 and TRBJ1-3; D is ambiguous. Germline-derived CDR1 and CDR2 are LGHNA and YSLEER. The CDR3 totals 15 residues. Trimming removed 0 bases at V and 0 bases at J, with 6 bases between. The CDR3 coding sequence is TGCGCCAGCAGCCAAGACCACAGCTCTGGAAACACCATATATTTT. Protein product: CASSQDHSSGNTIYF.

V usage is TRBV5-1 and J usage is TRBJ1-1; D is possibly TRBD1 (5 bases). Trimming took 0 bases from V and 1 from J, leaving 10 bases between them. Germline assignment: CDR1 SGHRS and CDR2 YFSETQ. The CDR3 covers 15 residues. CDR3 protein: CASSLAAQGNTEAFF. CDR3 DNA: TGCGCCAGCAGCTTGGCTGCCCAGGGGAACACTGAAGCTTTCTTT.

The CDR3 loop reads CASSSGTSGSYEQYF. The CDR3 nucleotides read TGTGCCAGCAGTTCCGGGACTAGCGGGAGCTACGAGCAGTACTTC. The V and J genes are TRBV28 and TRBJ2-7; 14 positions agree with TRBD2. This CDR3 is 15 amino acids long. From germline, CDR1 is MDHEN and CDR2 SYDVKM. Germline trimming cut 4 bases from V and 3 bases from J; bases unmatched to any gene: 2. The full variable domain, rest sourced from reference TRBV28 and TRBJ2-7, is DVKVTQSSRYLVKRTGEKVFLECVQDMDHENMFWYRQDPGLGLRLIYFSYDVKMKEKGDIPEGYSVSREKKERFSLILESASTNQTSMYLCASSSGTSGSYEQYFGPGTRLTVT.

The chain links TRBV14 to TRBJ2-4; a weak D match, TRBD1 (6 bases). The CDR3 length is 17 residues. Germline V gene sequence: CDR1 SGHDN, CDR2 FVKESK. V was clipped by 4 bases and J by 1 base, with 17 bases between them. CDR3 loop: CASSRSGFGGAKNIQYF. DNA of the CDR3: TGTGCCAGCAGCCGGTCGGGTTTTGGGGGCGCCAAAAACATTCAGTACTTC. The full variable domain, completed using reference TRBV14 and TRBJ2-4, is EAGVTQFPSHSVIEKGQTVTLRCDPISGHDNLYWYRRVMGKEIKFLLHFVKESKQDESGMPNNRFLAERTGGTYSTLKVQPAELEDSGVYFCASSRSGFGGAKNIQYFGAGTRLSVL.